These 27 T cell receptor beta chains came from one sample sequenced in a study of blood T cell repertoires in COVID-19. Data came from immunoSEQ multiplex PCR; TCRdb stores just in-frame clones and leaves some out. The table lists over 100,000 clones, 90% of them singletons. The material sequenced was peripheral blood. The receptors shown here come from a human donor in a cohort sampled during active COVID-19.

The rearrangement links TRBV27 to TRBJ1-2, with 12 bases matching TRBD1. This CDR3 region has 17 residues. Germline V gene lookup returns CDR1 MNHEY and CDR2 SMNVEV (reference sequence). The V and J ends lost 6 bases and 4 bases, in that order; junction bases with no gene match: 12. CDR3 sequence: CASRTPGQGAEGYGYTF. The CDR3 DNA sequence: TGTGCCAGCAGGACTCCGGGACAGGGGGCGGAGGGCTATGGCTACACCTTC.

This rearrangement joins TRBV4-3 to TRBJ1-3, with a tentative D call TRBD1 (5 bases). The CDR3 runs 15 residues. The germline V and J ends were trimmed by 4 bases and 2 bases, with 12 bases remaining between them. Per germline, CDR1 LGHNA and CDR2 YSLEER. CDR3 sequence reads: CASSPDSNPGNTIYF. The CDR3 DNA sequence: TGCGCCAGCAGCCCTGACAGCAATCCTGGAAACACCATATATTTT.

The chain uses TRBV12-5 and TRBJ1-4; the match to TRBD1 covers 9 bases. There are 16 residues in the CDR3. Germline CDR1 LGHNT, CDR2 FRNRAP. J gave up 2 bases and V 6 bases, and 7 bases lay outside the gene matches. CDR3 nucleotide sequence: TGTGCTAGTGGCCGGGGACAGGGTGGGACTAATGAAAAACTGTTTTTT. This gives the protein CASGRGQGGTNEKLFF.

The DNA of the CDR3 is TGTGCCACCAGTCACAGGGACAATGAGCAGTTCTTC. Amino acids: CATSHRDNEQFF. The chain has TRBV24-1 and TRBJ2-1; TRBD1 is a possible D gene (6 bases). Germline CDR1 is KGHDR and CDR2 is SFDVKD. V was shortened by 6 bases and J by 5 bases, with 7 bases between the two germline ends. The CDR3 is made up of 12 amino acids.

V usage is TRBV19 and J usage is TRBJ2-1; TRBD1 aligns across 10 bases. The germline V gene has CDR1 LNHDA and CDR2 SQIVND (reference sequence). V gave up 1 base and J gave up 7 bases; unmatched junction bases: 4. The CDR3 is 15 amino acids. CDR3 DNA: TGTGCCAGTAGTATAGTTTGGACAGGGGGTAATGAGCAGTTCTTC. Translating it yields CASSIVWTGGNEQFF. The full variable domain, its missing parts supplied by reference TRBV19 and TRBJ2-1, is DGGITQSPKYLFRKEGQNVTLSCEQNLNHDAMYWYRQDPGQGLRLIYYSQIVNDFQKGDIAEGYSVSREKKESFPLTVTSAQKNPTAFYLCASSIVWTGGNEQFFGPGTRLTVL.

The V gene is TRBV27, the J gene TRBJ2-7; 8 bases are shared with TRBD1. This CDR3 is 14 amino acids long. Trimming at V came to 5 bases and at J to 9 bases, leaving 12 bases not matched to a gene. Germline-derived CDR1 and CDR2 are MNHEY and SMNVEV (reference sequence). This CDR3 reads CASSPRTGRQGQYF. The CDR3 DNA sequence: TGTGCCAGCAGTCCAAGGACAGGGCGGCAGGGGCAGTACTTC.

The chain recombines TRBV24-1 with TRBJ2-7; TRBD1 matches 7 bases. With V trimmed by 4 bases and J by 5 bases, 4 bases remained unmatched. The CDR3 length is 13 residues. CDR1 and CDR2 (germline): KGHDR, SFDVKD. CDR3 sequence: CATSDRGKHEQYF. In DNA, the CDR3 is TGTGCCACCAGTGACAGGGGGAAGCACGAGCAGTACTTC.

The chain links TRBV2 to TRBJ2-1; D perhaps matches TRBD1 (6 bases). Trimming shortened V by 7 bases and J by 0 bases, and 16 bases separated the two germline ends. Germline V gene lookup returns CDR1 SNHLY and CDR2 FYNNEI. There are 16 residues in the CDR3. The CDR3 here is CASTVQGRSSYNEQFF. CDR3 DNA: TGTGCCAGCACTGTACAGGGTAGGAGCTCCTACAATGAGCAGTTCTTC.

The rearrangement links TRBV9 to TRBJ2-5, with a weak D call TRBD2 (6 bases). Germline lookup yields CDR1 SGDLS and CDR2 YYNGEE. CDR3 length: 13 amino acids. Trimming removed 3 bases at V and 9 bases at J, with 15 bases between. CDR3 amino acids: CASSGTSIPPQYF. CDR3 nucleotide sequence: TGTGCCAGCAGCGGAACTAGCATTCCTCCCCAGTACTTC.

The chain employs TRBV12-3 or TRBV12-4 and TRBJ1-4, with no clear D. There are 13 residues in the CDR3. Trimming took off 0 bases at V and 11 bases at J, with 10 bases between the two ends. CDR3: CASSLASRGKLFF. CDR3 coding DNA: TGTGCCAGCAGTTTAGCGAGCCGGGGTAAACTGTTTTTT.

The chain uses TRBV6-5 and TRBJ2-1; a possible D gene is TRBD1 (6 bases). Trimming cost V 6 bases and J 4 bases, with 13 bases left between them. The CDR3 loop spans 14 amino acids. CDR1 MNHEY and CDR2 SVGAGI come from the germline V gene. CDR3: CASSHRDTYNEQFF. CDR3 bases: TGTGCCAGCAGCCACCGGGACACTTACAATGAGCAGTTCTTC.

The rearrangement uses TRBV11-3 and TRBJ2-5; no clear D gene. The CDR3 sequence is 13 residues long. CDR1 is SGHNT and CDR2 is YENEEA in the germline V gene. The V end was cut by 3 bases, the J end by 2 bases, with 7 bases between. The DNA for the CDR3 is TGTGCCAGCAGCTTCTCTAATCAAGAGACCCAGTACTTC. This encodes CASSFSNQETQYF.

The rearrangement uses TRBV6-6 and TRBJ2-3; D gene ambiguous. Germline V gene sequence: CDR1 MNHNY, CDR2 SVGAGI (reference sequence). V gave up 6 bases and J gave up 1 base, with 8 bases separating them. The CDR3 length is 13 residues. The CDR3 region is CASRSPGTDTQYF. In DNA, the CDR3 is TGTGCCAGCAGAAGCCCGGGCACAGATACGCAGTATTTT.

V gene TRBV19 combines with J gene TRBJ2-7; D possibly corresponds to TRBD1 (5 bases). V lost 3 bases and J lost 3, with 6 bases in between. Germline values: CDR1 LNHDA, CDR2 SQIVND (reference sequence). This CDR3 region has 12 residues. In nucleotides, the CDR3 is TGTGCCAGTAGTATGCAGGGCTACGAGCAGTACTTC. Translating gives CASSMQGYEQYF.

The chain combines TRBV27 with TRBJ1-5; TRBD1 matches 10 bases. The germline V gene has CDR1 MNHEY and CDR2 SMNVEV (reference sequence). This CDR3 contains 17 residues. After removal of 5 bases from V and 3 bases from J, the junction contained 10 bases not matched to a gene. CDR3 amino acids: CASSLIYDRGHNQPQHF. In nucleotides, the CDR3 is TGTGCCAGCAGTCTCATCTACGACAGGGGGCACAATCAGCCCCAGCATTTT.

Sample share makes this clone medium-sized. The V and J genes are TRBV2 and TRBJ2-7; 8 bases line up with TRBD1. The V gene end was trimmed by 5 bases and the J gene end by 4 bases; junction bases not matched to a gene: 10. Per germline, CDR1 SNHLY and CDR2 FYNNEI. The CDR3 is 15 amino acids. The CDR3 is CASSLGQGRGYEQYF. Here the CDR3 DNA reads TGTGCCAGCAGTCTCGGACAGGGACGGGGATACGAGCAGTACTTC.

This clone was picked up a small number of times. This chain joins TRBV28 and TRBJ2-3, with 10 nucleotides matching TRBD1. Germline V gene data show CDR1 as MDHEN and CDR2 as SYDVKM. The CDR3 totals 16 residues. Trimming cost V 7 bases and J 4 bases; bases outside gene matches: 11. The CDR3 loop reads CASKELGTGESDTQYF. The CDR3 nucleotides are TGTGCCAGCAAGGAACTCGGGACAGGGGAGTCAGATACGCAGTATTTT. The complete variable domain, with remaining parts taken from reference TRBV28 and TRBJ2-3, reads DVKVTQSSRYLVKRTGEKVFLECVQDMDHENMFWYRQDPGLGLRLIYFSYDVKMKEKGDIPEGYSVSREKKERFSLILESASTNQTSMYLCASKELGTGESDTQYFGPGTRLTVL.

The rearrangement uses TRBV19 and TRBJ1-3; a possible D gene is TRBD1 (5 bases). The CDR3 sequence is 14 residues long. The germline CDR1 and CDR2 sequences are LNHDA and SQIVND (reference sequence). V was shortened by 3 bases and J by 2 bases, with 8 bases between the two germline ends. The CDR3 loop reads CASSIQGTGNTIYF. CDR3 bases: TGTGCCAGTAGTATCCAGGGCACTGGAAACACCATATATTTT.

The chain has TRBV14 and TRBJ2-7, with a weak D call TRBD1 (5 bases). The CDR3 length is 15 residues. In germline, CDR1 is SGHDN, CDR2 FVKESK. Trimming shortened V by 4 bases and J by 5 bases, and 18 bases separated the two germline ends. The CDR3 is CASSPLGRDSNEQYF. For the CDR3, the DNA is TGTGCCAGCAGCCCCCTGGGCAGGGATAGTAACGAGCAGTACTTC.

The genes are TRBV7-9 and TRBJ1-1, with 7 nucleotides matching TRBD1. The CDR3 is 14 amino acids. Trimming at V came to 2 bases and at J to 3 bases, leaving 3 bases not matched to a gene. Per germline, CDR1 SEHNR and CDR2 FQNEAQ (reference sequence). The CDR3 spells CASSLWQGDTEAFF. In DNA form, the CDR3 reads TGTGCCAGCAGCTTATGGCAGGGGGACACTGAAGCTTTCTTT.

This clone was seen only once. This sequence joins TRBV5-1 and TRBJ1-4, with a tentative D call TRBD1 (6 bases). With 4 bases removed from V and 5 bases from J, the gap between germline ends came to 12 bases. Germline CDR1 reads SGHRS; CDR2 reads YFSETQ. This CDR3 has 14 amino acids. The CDR3 is CASSQDSRNEKLFF. The DNA for the CDR3 is TGCGCCAGCAGCCAGGACAGCCGGAATGAAAAACTGTTTTTT.

The chain uses TRBV7-2 and TRBJ2-5, with TRBD1 matching 7 bases. CDR3 length equals 16 residues. Germline lookup yields CDR1 SGHTA and CDR2 FQGNSA. V gave up 5 bases and J gave up 2 bases; unmatched junction bases: 11. The DNA of the CDR3 is TGTGCCAGCAGCCCTATAGGGGGCAGGCGACAAGAGACCCAGTACTTC. It specifies CASSPIGGRRQETQYF.

The chain recombines TRBV5-1 with TRBJ2-5; a weak D match, TRBD2 (5 bases). The CDR3 has 18 amino acids. Germline assignment: CDR1 SGHRS and CDR2 YFSETQ. Trimming took off 3 bases at V and 5 bases at J, with 26 bases between the two ends. The chain's CDR3 is CASSSPSHSRATGETQYF. CDR3 bases: TGCGCCAGCAGCTCCCCCTCCCACTCCCGGGCTACGGGGGAGACCCAGTACTTC.

This clone showed up just a few times. The chain has TRBV6-5 and TRBJ1-5; TRBD1 matches 7 bases. Germline assignment: CDR1 MNHEY and CDR2 SVGAGI. The CDR3 has 14 residues. The J segment lost 1 base and the V segment lost 4 bases, leaving 1 base of the junction unmatched. In DNA form, the CDR3 reads TGTGCCAGCAGTTGGGACAGCAGCAATCAGCCCCAGCATTTT. The encoded protein is CASSWDSSNQPQHF.

This chain links TRBV28 with TRBJ2-7; the D gene is possibly TRBD1 (5 bases). With 10 bases removed from V and 9 bases from J, the gap between germline ends came to 34 bases. The CDR3 extends over 17 amino acids. Per germline, CDR1 MDHEN and CDR2 SYDVKM. The CDR3 DNA reads as TGTGCCACCGCAATAGTGGCAGGGTCCGGCTTGGATAGGTGGCAGTACTTC. Protein product: CATAIVAGSGLDRWQYF.

This chain uses TRBV2 with TRBJ2-3, with 8 bases fitting TRBD2. Germline-derived CDR1 and CDR2 are SNHLY and FYNNEI. The V and J ends lost 8 bases and 0 bases, in that order; junction bases with no gene match: 10. This CDR3 has 16 residues. The DNA of the CDR3 is TGTGCCAGCCTCCTCGGCGGGGGGCGTAGCACAGATACGCAGTATTTT. It specifies CASLLGGGRSTDTQYF.

The V call is TRBV18, the J call TRBJ1-1; 8 nucleotides line up with TRBD1. From germline, CDR1 is KGHSH and CDR2 LQKENI. Trimming at V came to 2 bases and at J to 1 base, leaving 9 bases not matched to a gene. CDR3 size: 17 residues. DNA for the CDR3: TGTGCCAGCTCACCAAAGAGGGCAGGGGGCGGGAACACTGAAGCTTTCTTT. Protein product: CASSPKRAGGGNTEAFF.